The rows below give T cell receptor beta chains drawn from one sample of a study of blood T cells in healthy people across ages. MiXCR, applied by TCRdb to the 5' RACE reads, yields one record per CDR3 protein. The sample lists 600,000 to 650,000 distinct CDR3 sequences, about 53% occurring once. The specimen was blood. The receptors were sampled from a man between 60 and 75 years old in good health. The CDR3 runs from the conserved cysteine through the conserved F or W. A D gene is named only where the DNA matches it firmly. Clone size is stated in some rows and not others, as once, few, many or a class when expanded.

j_call: TRBJ1-2
cdr3_length: 14
v_call: TRBV28
clone_size: few
d_call: .
cdr3_nt: TGTGCCAGCCTTCGCAGCCCCGCTAACTATGGCTACACCTTC
cdr3_aa: CASLRSPANYGYTF

j_call: TRBJ1-3
cdr3_length: 14
v_call: TRBV7-2
clone_size: .
d_call: .
cdr3_nt: TGTGCCAGCAGACAGGACGTATCTGGGAACACCATATATTTT
cdr3_aa: CASRQDVSGNTIYF

j_call: TRBJ2-7
cdr3_length: 13
v_call: TRBV18
clone_size: .
d_call: .
cdr3_nt: TGTGCCAGCTCACCACGGGATGGGGGCGAGCAGTACTTC
cdr3_aa: CASSPRDGGEQYF

j_call: TRBJ2-5
cdr3_length: 12
v_call: TRBV20-1
clone_size: few
d_call: .
cdr3_nt: TGCAGTGCTAGTTACAGGGAAGAGACCCAGTACTTC
cdr3_aa: CSASYREETQYF

j_call: TRBJ2-5
cdr3_length: 12
v_call: TRBV2
clone_size: .
d_call: .
cdr3_nt: TGTGCCAGCAAAGACGTACAAGAGACCCAGTACTTC
cdr3_aa: CASKDVQETQYF

j_call: TRBJ1-3
cdr3_length: 17
v_call: TRBV4-2
clone_size: .
d_call: .
cdr3_nt: TGTGCCAGCAGCCAAGGGCAATCTTTTGAGCCTGGAAACACCATATATTTT
cdr3_aa: CASSQGQSFEPGNTIYF

j_call: TRBJ1-6
cdr3_length: 14
v_call: TRBV7-9
clone_size: few
d_call: .
cdr3_nt: TGTGCCAGCAGCTTTGGGGACCTAAATTCACCCCTCCACTTT
cdr3_aa: CASSFGDLNSPLHF

j_call: TRBJ2-5
cdr3_length: 14
v_call: TRBV16
clone_size: .
d_call: TRBD1
cdr3_nt: TGTGCCAGCAGCCAGACTGACAGGGGAGAGACCCAGTACTTC
cdr3_aa: CASSQTDRGETQYF

j_call: TRBJ2-4
cdr3_length: 16
v_call: TRBV4-1
clone_size: few
d_call: .
cdr3_nt: TGCGCCAGCAGCCAAGACACCTTCGAAGCCAAAAACATTCAGTACTTC
cdr3_aa: CASSQDTFEAKNIQYF

j_call: TRBJ2-7
cdr3_length: 15
v_call: TRBV2
clone_size: .
d_call: TRBD1
cdr3_nt: TGTGCCAGCAGAGCCGGGACAGGGGTTCCCTACGAGCAGTACTTC
cdr3_aa: CASRAGTGVPYEQYF

j_call: TRBJ1-1
cdr3_length: 13
v_call: TRBV5-1
clone_size: once
d_call: .
cdr3_nt: TGCGCCAGCAGAACGGGGTTAGGCACTGAAGCTTTCTTT
cdr3_aa: CASRTGLGTEAFF

j_call: TRBJ2-5
cdr3_length: 10
v_call: TRBV29-1
clone_size: .
d_call: .
cdr3_nt: TGCAGCGTTGAATGGGAGACCCAGTACTTC
cdr3_aa: CSVEWETQYF

j_call: TRBJ2-7
cdr3_length: 13
v_call: TRBV6-5
clone_size: .
d_call: .
cdr3_nt: TGTGCCACACAGGGTCTCTCTACCTACGAGCAGTACTTC
cdr3_aa: CATQGLSTYEQYF

j_call: TRBJ2-7
cdr3_length: 12
v_call: TRBV7-8
clone_size: few
d_call: .
cdr3_nt: TGTGCCAGCAGCTTATTCCCACAAGAGCAGTACTTC
cdr3_aa: CASSLFPQEQYF

j_call: TRBJ2-2
cdr3_length: 14
v_call: TRBV3-1
clone_size: .
d_call: .
cdr3_nt: TGTGCCGGCAGCCATGGGCTGAACACCGGGGAGCTGTTTTTT
cdr3_aa: CAGSHGLNTGELFF

j_call: TRBJ2-3
cdr3_length: 14
v_call: TRBV28
clone_size: .
d_call: TRBD1
cdr3_nt: TGTGCCAGTTGGGACAGCACTAGCACAGATACGCAGTATTTT
cdr3_aa: CASWDSTSTDTQYF